This TCR beta chain was captured by sequencing in a study of technical replicates of blood from a handful of donors. Here immunoSEQ multiplex PCR was the method, and the copy in TCRdb shows in-frame clones only, minus some. The profile shows 79,000 or so clones, about 93% of them singletons. J gave up 1 base and V 5 bases, and 4 bases lay outside the gene matches. The germline V gene has CDR1 SGHNT and CDR2 YENEEA. CDR3 length: 15 residues. The sample taken for sequencing was T cells isolated from PBMCs. The chain couples TRBV11-3 to TRBJ1-1; 10 nucleotides agree with TRBD1. This TCR derives from a human donor in good health. In DNA form, the CDR3 reads TGTGCCAGCAGCCCAGGACAGGGGGAGAACACTGAAGCTTTCTTT. Translation gives CASSPGQGENTEAFF.